One sample yielded the 2 T cell receptor beta chains listed below, sequenced in a study of blood T cell repertoires in COVID-19. Produced via immunoSEQ multiplex PCR; TCRdb's table is partial and in-frame only. This sample yields a few hundred thousand clones, of which over 75% are seen a single time; about 3% belongs to the top ten. Material: PBMCs or T cells enriched from blood (not recorded which). The origin of the receptors is a woman in her thirties who had recovered from COVID-19.

The chain carries TRBV12-3 or TRBV12-4 and TRBJ2-7, with 7 bases lining up with TRBD2. The CDR3 runs 13 residues. Germline trimming cut 5 bases from V and 3 bases from J; bases unmatched to any gene: 4. In DNA form, the CDR3 reads TGTGCCAGCAGTCCAGGGAGGGGCTACGAGCAGTACTTC. Protein product: CASSPGRGYEQYF.

The gene calls are TRBV3-1 (or the pseudogene TRBV3-2) and TRBJ1-1, with TRBD1 as a possible D gene (5 bases). The length of the CDR3 is 14 residues. Germline-derived CDR1 and CDR2 are LGHDT and YNNKEL (reference sequence). Trimming cost V 1 base and J 1 base, with 7 bases left between them. In nucleotides, the CDR3 is TGTGCCAGCAGCCAAGTGGGGGGGAACACTGAAGCTTTCTTT. Its translation: CASSQVGGNTEAFF.